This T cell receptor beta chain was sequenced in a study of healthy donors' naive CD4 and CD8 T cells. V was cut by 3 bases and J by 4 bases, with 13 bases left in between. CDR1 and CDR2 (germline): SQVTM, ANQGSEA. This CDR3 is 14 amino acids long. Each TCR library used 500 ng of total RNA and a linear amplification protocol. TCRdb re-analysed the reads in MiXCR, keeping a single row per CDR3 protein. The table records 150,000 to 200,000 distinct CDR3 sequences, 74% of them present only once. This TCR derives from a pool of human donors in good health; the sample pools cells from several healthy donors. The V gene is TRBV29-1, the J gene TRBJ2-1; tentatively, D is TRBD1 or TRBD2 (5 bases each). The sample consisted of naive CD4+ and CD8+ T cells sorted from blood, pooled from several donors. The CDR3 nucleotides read TGCAGCGTTGATTTCATGGGGGTTTACAATGAGCAGTTCTTC. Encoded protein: CSVDFMGVYNEQFF.